There are many counts of the clone carrying this T cell receptor (beta chain). The record originates from a study of response to subunit inactivated influenza vaccine. TCRdb redid the calling of the RT-PCR reads with MiXCR, one entry per CDR3 protein. This table has more than 550,000 distinct CDR3 sequences, 10% to 12% appearing once. The CDR3 is made up of 11 amino acids. Trimming removed 1 base from V and 8 bases from J, with 8 bases in between. The V gene's germline CDR1 is SQVTM and CDR2 ANQGSEA. This same sample was also taken into another study, of T cells expressing NK-cell markers. In that study: The TCR beta cDNA came from 5'RACE template switching with UMIs. Seven donors tested HCMV-seropositive and one tested seronegative among the eight sequenced. Sorting of alpha-beta TCR T cells alone was achieved in several experiments with an anti-gamma-delta TCR antibody. A few donors showed these clonotypes also leading the CD3+CD56-NKG2C+ fraction. What remained unclear was the HCMV specificity of expanded NKG2C+ T cell clones.

The sequenced sample was PBMCs from blood, obtained on the day of vaccination. This TCR derives from a man aged 45 to 65 who received an inactivated influenza vaccine. The gene calls are TRBV29-1 and TRBJ1-2; D remains unclear. CDR3 in amino acids: CSVEGGLGYTF. The CDR3 nucleotides read TGCAGCGTTGAAGGGGGTTTAGGCTACACCTTC.